Each of the 15 T cell receptor beta chains below was sequenced from the same sample in a study of blood T cell repertoires in COVID-19. Sequenced by immunoSEQ multiplex PCR; TCRdb stores in-frame clones only, minus some. The sample holds some 110,000 clones, approximately 82% seen once. Sequenced input: peripheral blood. Receptors were obtained from a man between 65 and 79 years old with active or convalescent COVID-19.

This clone has just a few counts. J is TRBJ1-4 and V is TRBV4-3; 10 bases agree with TRBD1. V lost 1 base and J lost 0; bases outside the gene matches: 2. There are 17 residues in the CDR3. Germline V gives CDR1 LGHNA, CDR2 YSLEER. Here the CDR3 DNA reads TGCGCCAGCAGCCAAGTTGGGACAGGGGCAACTAATGAAAAACTGTTTTTT. Translating it yields CASSQVGTGATNEKLFF.

This sequence joins TRBV15 and TRBJ1-5, with D unclear. This CDR3 has 15 residues. Germline CDR1 reads LNHNV; CDR2 reads YYDKDF (reference sequence). The ends were cut back, 5 bases at V and 2 bases at J, with 13 bases in the middle. The CDR3 sequence is CATSPRNAGNQPQHF. As DNA, the CDR3 is TGTGCCACCAGCCCCCGTAATGCGGGCAATCAGCCCCAGCATTTT.

This chain connects TRBV4-1 to TRBJ2-5; 9 bases match TRBD2. V was clipped by 5 bases and J by 5 bases; unmatched bases: 9. The CDR3 length is 15 residues. Germline-derived CDR1 and CDR2 are MGHRA and YSYEKL. The CDR3 loop is CASSKAGGWGETQYF. The CDR3 nucleotides are TGCGCCAGCAGCAAAGCGGGAGGATGGGGGGAGACCCAGTACTTC.

The chain carries TRBV2 and TRBJ2-7; 11 nucleotides line up with TRBD1. There are 13 residues in the CDR3. The V segment lost 6 bases and the J segment 7 bases; nucleotides outside the gene matches: 5. Germline CDR1 is SNHLY and CDR2 is FYNNEI. This CDR3 is CASRGTGGWEQYF. The CDR3 nucleotides are TGTGCCAGCAGGGGGACAGGGGGTTGGGAGCAGTACTTC.

This rearrangement joins TRBV19 to TRBJ1-5, with D perhaps TRBD1 (5 bases). The CDR3 is 14 amino acids. Germline V lookup: CDR1 LNHDA, CDR2 SQIVND (reference sequence). V lost 3 bases and J 3 bases, leaving 9 bases between the germline ends. In DNA form, the CDR3 reads TGTGCCAGTAGTATTGACAGCTCCAATCAGCCCCAGCATTTT. It specifies CASSIDSSNQPQHF.

This chain uses TRBV28 with TRBJ1-5; unclear D gene. Per germline, CDR1 MDHEN and CDR2 SYDVKM. This CDR3 spans 15 amino acids. V was clipped by 7 bases and J by 6 bases, with 19 bases between them. The CDR3 is CASISASPLRQPQHF. As DNA, the CDR3 is TGTGCCAGCATCTCTGCCTCCCCTTTGCGTCAGCCCCAGCATTTT. Together with reference TRBV28 and TRBJ1-5, the CDR3 gives the full variable domain: DVKVTQSSRYLVKRTGEKVFLECVQDMDHENMFWYRQDPGLGLRLIYFSYDVKMKEKGDIPEGYSVSREKKERFSLILESASTNQTSMYLCASISASPLRQPQHFGDGTRLSIL.

The chain couples TRBV2 to TRBJ1-6; a possible D gene is TRBD1 (5 bases). The V end lost 3 bases, the J end lost 7 bases, and 13 bases lay between the germline ends. The CDR3 has 15 amino acids. Per germline, CDR1 SNHLY and CDR2 FYNNEI. The CDR3 nucleotides are TGTGCCAGCAGTGAGACTCGGGACTTGAATTCACCCCTCCACTTT. Translation: CASSETRDLNSPLHF.

V gene TRBV7-2 combines with J gene TRBJ2-7; 7 bases fit TRBD2. The trim removed 5 bases at V and 3 bases at J, leaving 4 bases unmatched. This CDR3 is 13 amino acids long. The V gene's germline CDR1 is SGHTA and CDR2 FQGNSA. The DNA for the CDR3 is TGTGCCAGCAGCGGTCCGGGGGGCTACGAGCAGTACTTC. Residues: CASSGPGGYEQYF.

V usage is TRBV11-3 and J usage is TRBJ1-4, with unresolved D. V gave up 1 base and J gave up 6 bases, with 3 bases separating them. CDR1 and CDR2 from the germline V gene are SGHNT and YENEEA. CDR3 length: 12 amino acids. The DNA of the CDR3 is TGTGCCAGCAGCTTAGGAGATGAAAAACTGTTTTTT. Protein: CASSLGDEKLFF.

The chain links TRBV3-1 (or the pseudogene TRBV3-2) to TRBJ2-6, with D possibly matching TRBD2 (6 bases). The CDR3 extends over 15 amino acids. The V gene's germline CDR1 is LGHDT and CDR2 YNNKEL (reference sequence). V was pared by 4 bases and J by 7 bases, with 14 bases between. The CDR3 DNA reads as TGTGCCAGCAGCCCTAGGGACTCGGCAGCCAACGTCCTGACTTTC. Amino acids: CASSPRDSAANVLTF.

The chain uses TRBV5-5 and TRBJ1-1, with 11 bases matching TRBD1. This CDR3 comprises 16 residues. Per the germline V gene, CDR1 is SGHKS and CDR2 is YYEKEE (reference sequence). Germline trimming cut 4 bases from V and 7 bases from J; bases unmatched to any gene: 12. CDR3 amino acids: CASSLPGTGGFDEAFF. The CDR3, as DNA: TGTGCCAGCAGCCTGCCCGGGACAGGGGGATTCGATGAAGCTTTCTTT.

The chain employs TRBV10-3 and TRBJ2-1; a weak D match, TRBD1 (5 bases). CDR1 ENHRY and CDR2 SYGVKD come from the germline V gene. The ends were cut back, 6 bases at V and 7 bases at J, with 10 bases in the middle. The CDR3 has 12 residues. CDR3 nucleotides: TGTGCCATCAGCGGAAGGGGTAATGAGCAGTTCTTC. Its translation is CAISGRGNEQFF.

V and J are TRBV6-1 and TRBJ2-6; no clear D gene. The CDR3 totals 16 residues. V gave up 2 bases and J gave up 0 bases, with 8 bases separating them. Germline values: CDR1 MNHNS, CDR2 SASEGT. The CDR3 region is CASSEQDGSGANVLTF. Here the CDR3 DNA reads TGTGCCAGCAGTGAACAGGATGGCTCTGGGGCCAACGTCCTGACTTTC.

V and J are TRBV6-5 and TRBJ1-4; the match to TRBD1 covers 7 bases. Unmatched junction bases numbered 8, after V lost 6 bases and J lost 7 bases. Germline V CDR1 and CDR2: MNHEY, SVGAGI. The CDR3 runs to 14 residues. CDR3 residues: CASRTGTVGEKLFF. DNA of the CDR3: TGTGCCAGCAGGACCGGGACAGTCGGTGAAAAACTGTTTTTT.

V is TRBV11-2 and J is TRBJ2-2; the match to TRBD1 covers 7 bases. V lost 5 bases to trimming and J lost 0 bases; unmatched junction nucleotides: 6. The CDR3 is made up of 16 amino acids. CDR1 and CDR2 from the germline V gene are SGHAT and FQNNGV. Here the CDR3 DNA reads TGTGCCAGCAGCCATCGACAGGGTACGAACACCGGGGAGCTGTTTTTT. Translation gives CASSHRQGTNTGELFF.